Listed here are 20 T cell receptor beta chains from one sample, sequenced in a study of T cell responses to AZD1222 COVID-19 vaccine (dated by TCRdb to 2020 to 2022). The time point label of this sample denotes: baseline before first vaccination. Libraries were prepared through the immunoSEQ multiplex PCR assay. In its TCRdb copy, this immuneACCESS table keeps in-frame sequences only and misses some clones. Where compared with another copy, unresolved V genes explain less than half of these, and the others have no known cause. A total of about 86,000 clones appear in this sample, approximately 80% of them only once. More than 20% of the sample rests with the top ten. The sample in question was peripheral blood, obtained on day 0 of AZD1222 vaccination. These receptors were obtained from an adult in good health.

The chain uses TRBV7-2 and TRBJ2-5; TRBD2 matches at 13 bases. The CDR3 is made up of 15 amino acids. V dropped 3 bases and J dropped 3; count of bases not matched to a gene: 1. Per germline, CDR1 SGHTA and CDR2 FQGNSA. CDR3 DNA: TGTGCCAGCAGCTTTGGACTAGCGGGAGAAGAGACCCAGTACTTC. Translated: CASSFGLAGEETQYF.

The chain uses TRBV27 and TRBJ2-3, with D tentatively TRBD2 (7 bases). CDR3 length: 14 amino acids. V was shortened by 2 bases and J by 4 bases, with 10 bases between the two germline ends. Germline values: CDR1 MNHEY, CDR2 SMNVEV (reference sequence). CDR3 residues: CASSLGGAADTQYF. CDR3 DNA sequence: TGTGCCAGCAGTTTAGGGGGGGCGGCAGATACGCAGTATTTT.

J is TRBJ2-2 and V is TRBV5-6, with D perhaps matching TRBD1 (5 bases). V shed 0 bases and J shed 3 bases, with 12 bases lying between them. The CDR3 extends over 16 amino acids. CDR1 is SGHDT and CDR2 is YYEEEE in the germline V gene. The CDR3 region is CASSLAWGADTGELFF. CDR3 sequence (DNA): TGTGCCAGCAGCTTGGCCTGGGGCGCGGACACCGGGGAGCTGTTTTTT.

The chain carries TRBV27 and TRBJ2-7; D might be TRBD2 (5 bases). V shed 6 bases and J shed 3 bases, with 12 bases lying between them. The CDR3 loop spans 13 amino acids. Per germline, CDR1 MNHEY and CDR2 SMNVEV (reference sequence). CDR3 DNA: TGTGCCAGCAGAAGGGAGTTTAGCTACGAGCAGTACTTC. This codes for CASRREFSYEQYF.

The V call is TRBV10-1, the J call TRBJ1-5, with a weak D call TRBD1 (5 bases). The CDR3 spans 14 residues. Germline CDR1 is WNHNN and CDR2 is SYGVQD (reference sequence). Trimming removed 3 bases at V and 0 bases at J, with 6 bases between. The CDR3 nucleotides read TGCGCCAGCAGTGACAGGGATAGCAATCAGCCCCAGCATTTT. Residues: CASSDRDSNQPQHF.

This clone was found a few times. The chain employs TRBV30 and TRBJ2-5; D gene uncertain. V was cut by 0 bases and J by 9 bases, with 8 bases left in between. Per the germline V gene, CDR1 is GTSNPN and CDR2 is SVGIG (reference sequence). The CDR3 consists of 11 residues. CDR3 region: CAWSVLRSQYF. The DNA of the CDR3 is TGTGCCTGGAGTGTACTAAGGTCCCAGTACTTC.

The chain joins TRBV5-1 to TRBJ2-1, with D unclear. CDR1 and CDR2 from the germline V gene are SGHRS and YFSETQ. V dropped 1 base and J dropped 4 bases, with 9 bases sitting between them. The CDR3 extends over 14 amino acids. CDR3 loop: CASSLQSRYNEQFF. In DNA form, the CDR3 reads TGCGCCAGCAGCTTGCAGAGCCGATACAATGAGCAGTTCTTC.

V usage is TRBV7-7 and J usage is TRBJ2-3; TRBD1 matches at 8 bases. The CDR3 is 13 residues long. Germline loops: CDR1 SSHAT, CDR2 FNYEAQ (reference sequence). The V segment lost 1 base and the J segment 12 bases; nucleotides outside the gene matches: 6. The CDR3 DNA follows: TGTGCCAGCAGCTTAGAAGTGACAGGGGTTCAGTATTTT. Amino acid sequence: CASSLEVTGVQYF. The variable domain in full, completed from reference TRBV7-7 and TRBJ2-3, reads GAGVSQSPRYKVTKRGQDVTLRCDPISSHATLYWYQQALGQGPEFLTYFNYEAQPDKSGLPSDRFSAERPEGSISTLTIQRTEQRDSAMYRCASSLEVTGVQYFGPGTRLTVL.

This clone was seen a handful of times. This sequence joins TRBV7-6 and TRBJ1-5; 10 bases line up with TRBD1. From germline, CDR1 is SGHVS and CDR2 FNYEAQ. The CDR3 has 15 residues. J gave up 2 bases and V 5 bases, and 3 bases lay outside the gene matches. This CDR3 is CASSPGTGGNQPQHF. CDR3 in DNA: TGTGCCAGCAGCCCCGGGACAGGGGGCAATCAGCCCCAGCATTTT.

The genes are TRBV18 and TRBJ1-4, with a tentative D call TRBD1 (6 bases). The V gene's germline CDR1 is KGHSH and CDR2 LQKENI. The V end was cut by 5 bases, the J end by 8 bases, with 24 bases between. The CDR3 length is 17 residues. CDR3 residues: CASSTSQGINDEEKLFF. The CDR3 region has the DNA TGTGCCAGCTCAACATCGCAGGGGATAAATGATGAGGAAAAACTGTTTTTT.

The V and J genes are TRBV7-6 and TRBJ2-7, with 7 bases that match TRBD1. Germline CDR1 SGHVS, CDR2 FNYEAQ. The CDR3 contains 15 residues. Trimming removed 2 bases from V and 2 bases from J; junction bases left unmatched: 6. The CDR3 DNA follows: TGTGCCAGCAGCTTAACAACAGGGGCAGCCTACGAGCAGTACTTC. Translated: CASSLTTGAAYEQYF.

The J gene is TRBJ2-5, the V gene TRBV5-8; D is uncertain. Looked up from germline, CDR1 is SGHTS and CDR2 is YDEGEE. The V gene lost 0 bases and the J gene lost 7 bases, with 10 bases spanning the gap. This CDR3 is built from 13 residues. CDR3 in DNA: TGTGCCAGCAGCTTGGGGGAAGGAAGGACCCAGTACTTC. Its translation is CASSLGEGRTQYF.

DNA of the CDR3: TGCGCCAGCAGTCATCCCGCATGGGGAGGTTGGCCTGATGAAAAACTGTTTTTT. Protein sequence: CASSHPAWGGWPDEKLFF. V and J are TRBV23-1 and TRBJ1-4; D not certain. TRBV23-1 falls under the ORF class, with uncertain function. The V end lost 3 bases, the J end lost 6 bases, and 23 bases lay between the germline ends. CDR3 length: 18 residues.

The chain combines TRBV11-2 with TRBJ2-1; TRBD2 aligns across 10 bases. This CDR3 has 16 residues. Trimming cost V 1 base and J 10 bases; bases outside gene matches: 10. Germline CDR1 and CDR2: SGHAT and FQNNGV. The CDR3 bases are TGTGCCAGCAGCTTAGTACAGCGGGAGGGCCGACGAGAGCAGTTCTTC. It is translated as CASSLVQREGRREQFF.

V is TRBV24-1 and J is TRBJ2-1; 12 bases are shared with TRBD2. This CDR3 has 17 residues. V trimming: 3 bases; J trimming: 7 bases; junction bases outside the gene matches: 9. CDR1 KGHDR and CDR2 SFDVKD come from the germline V gene. CDR3 DNA: TGTGCCACCAGTGATATTCCGACTAGCGGGAGTGGGAATGAGCAGTTCTTC. Translating it yields CATSDIPTSGSGNEQFF.

V usage is TRBV18 and J usage is TRBJ2-3, with D hard to call. In germline, CDR1 is KGHSH, CDR2 LQKENI. V gave up 0 bases and J gave up 2 bases, with 9 bases separating them. The CDR3 loop spans 15 amino acids. CDR3 sequence (DNA): TGTGCCAGCTCACCACCGGCTATGACCACAGATACGCAGTATTTT. It is translated as CASSPPAMTTDTQYF.

V and J are TRBV12-3 or TRBV12-4 and TRBJ1-6; D remains unclear. The CDR3 runs 13 residues. Trimming removed 4 bases at V and 4 bases at J, with 5 bases between. The CDR3 DNA is TGTGCCAGCAGTTATAGATATAATTCACCCCTCCACTTT. Amino acid sequence: CASSYRYNSPLHF.

This clone occurred once. This rearrangement joins TRBV5-4 to TRBJ2-7; D call uncertain. Germline CDR1 and CDR2: SGHNT and YYREEE (reference sequence). The V gene lost 0 bases and the J gene lost 5 bases, with 9 bases spanning the gap. CDR3 length: 13 residues. CDR3 sequence reads: CASSLGQANEQYF. DNA for the CDR3: TGTGCCAGCAGCTTGGGACAAGCCAACGAGCAGTACTTC.

The chain has TRBV4-1 and TRBJ2-5, with D perhaps matching TRBD1 (6 bases). Germline V lookup: CDR1 MGHRA, CDR2 YSYEKL. Trimming took off 0 bases at V and 7 bases at J, with 21 bases between the two ends. This CDR3 is 17 amino acids long. The CDR3 nucleotides are TGCGCCAGCAGCCAAGATAGGCAGGGTTGGGGGCTCGGGACCCAGTACTTC. This translates into CASSQDRQGWGLGTQYF.

The chain employs TRBV7-8 and TRBJ2-2, with D possibly TRBD1 on 6 matching bases. Germline CDR1 SGHVS, CDR2 FQNEAQ. The CDR3 sequence is 14 residues long. V was cut by 5 bases and J by 1 base, with 8 bases left in between. Written as DNA, the CDR3 is TGTGCCAGCAGCCTGGACAGGAACACCGGGGAGCTGTTTTTT. It encodes CASSLDRNTGELFF.